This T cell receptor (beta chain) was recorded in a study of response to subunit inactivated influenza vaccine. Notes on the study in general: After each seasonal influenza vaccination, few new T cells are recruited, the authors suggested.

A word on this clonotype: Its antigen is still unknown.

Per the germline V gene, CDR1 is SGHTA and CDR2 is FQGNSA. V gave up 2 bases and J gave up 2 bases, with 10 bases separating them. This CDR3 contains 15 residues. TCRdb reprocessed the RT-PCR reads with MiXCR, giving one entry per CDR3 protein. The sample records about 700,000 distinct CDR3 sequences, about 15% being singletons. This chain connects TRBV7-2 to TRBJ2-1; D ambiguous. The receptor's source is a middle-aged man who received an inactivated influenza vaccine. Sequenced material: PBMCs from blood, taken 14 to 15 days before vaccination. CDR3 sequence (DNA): TGTGCCAGCAGCTTACTGGCGATTGCCTACAATGAGCAGTTCTTC. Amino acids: CASSLLAIAYNEQFF. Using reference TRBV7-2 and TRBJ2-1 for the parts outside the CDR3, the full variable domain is GAGVSQSPSNKVTEKGKDVELRCDPISGHTALYWYRQSLGQGLEFLIYFQGNSAPDKSGLPSDRFSAERTGGSVSTLTIQRTQQEDSAVYLCASSLLAIAYNEQFFGPGTRLTVL.